This record concerns one T cell receptor beta chain sequence. Its specificity is not known. The germline V gene encodes CDR1 SGHAT and CDR2 FQNNGV. The J segment lost 2 bases and the V segment lost 5 bases, leaving 8 bases of the junction unmatched. This CDR3 comprises 16 residues. The data derive from a study of response to subunit inactivated influenza vaccine. Study-wide results and limits: T cells newly recruited by each seasonal influenza vaccination are few, the authors suggested.

MiXCR, run by TCRdb on the RT-PCR reads, gives a single entry per CDR3 protein. The table shows under 950,000 distinct CDR3 sequences, with around 20% occurring only once. The starting material was PBMCs from blood, obtained about 5 days after vaccination. This chain joins TRBV11-2 and TRBJ2-7, with 11 bases lining up with TRBD2. The source of this sequence is a man in his fifties who received an inactivated influenza vaccine. CDR3 loop: CASSLQTSGVTYEQYF. CDR3 coding DNA: TGTGCCAGCAGCCTCCAGACTAGCGGGGTAACCTACGAGCAGTACTTC.